Shown below are 21 T cell receptor beta chains from a single sample sequenced in a study of blood T cell repertoires in COVID-19. Sequenced by immunoSEQ multiplex PCR; TCRdb stores in-frame clones only, minus some. There are a few hundred thousand clones in the sample; around 89% occur only once, and approximately 4.5% lies in the top ten. Sample: PBMCs or T cells enriched from blood (not recorded which). The receptor source for this set is a woman between 18 and 29 years old with acute COVID-19.

The chain recombines TRBV6-5 with TRBJ2-7; D is ambiguous. CDR3 length equals 14 residues. Per the germline V gene, CDR1 is MNHEY and CDR2 is SVGAGI. Trimming cost V 6 bases and J 6 bases, with 18 bases left between them. The CDR3 reads CASSSTGHLSEQYF. In nucleotides, the CDR3 is TGTGCCAGCAGCTCCACGGGTCACCTCTCCGAGCAGTACTTC.

This clone has a single count. The rearrangement joins TRBV7-2 to TRBJ1-1, with 7 nucleotides matching TRBD1. Trimming at V came to 5 bases and at J to 4 bases, leaving 7 bases not matched to a gene. The V gene's germline CDR1 is SGHTA and CDR2 FQGNSA. This CDR3 spans 14 amino acids. CDR3 in DNA: TGTGCCAGCAGCCCAGCAGCAGGGGGCACTGAAGCTTTCTTT. Protein sequence: CASSPAAGGTEAFF.

The chain carries TRBV19 and TRBJ1-5; TRBD1 matches at 8 bases. Germline CDR1 reads LNHDA; CDR2 reads SQIVND (reference sequence). The CDR3 covers 15 residues. Germline trimming cut 7 bases from V and 9 bases from J; bases unmatched to any gene: 14. CDR3: CASILQGGGNWPQHF. As DNA, the CDR3 is TGTGCCAGTATACTACAGGGGGGAGGGAATTGGCCCCAGCATTTT. Combining the CDR3 with reference TRBV19 and TRBJ1-5 gives the whole variable domain DGGITQSPKYLFRKEGQNVTLSCEQNLNHDAMYWYRQDPGQGLRLIYYSQIVNDFQKGDIAEGYSVSREKKESFPLTVTSAQKNPTAFYLCASILQGGGNWPQHFGDGTRLSIL.

This clone showed up just once. The V and J genes are TRBV4-1 and TRBJ2-7; possible D gene TRBD2, 6 bases. V shed 1 base and J shed 4 bases, with 14 bases lying between them. The CDR3 length is 15 residues. Germline V CDR1 and CDR2: MGHRA, YSYEKL. The CDR3 loop is CASSQVELAKYEQYF. For the CDR3, the DNA is TGCGCCAGCAGCCAAGTAGAACTAGCAAAATACGAGCAGTACTTC.

The V gene is TRBV28, the J gene TRBJ2-7; weak D call: TRBD1 (7 bases). The V end was cut by 10 bases, the J end by 1 base, with 17 bases between. The CDR3 sequence is 14 residues long. Per the germline V gene, CDR1 is MDHEN and CDR2 is SYDVKM. CDR3 residues: CATLLGGQSYEQYF. Written as DNA, the CDR3 is TGTGCCACCCTCTTGGGGGGACAGTCCTACGAGCAGTACTTC.

The chain uses TRBV27 and TRBJ2-7; 7 nucleotides align to TRBD1. The CDR3 is made up of 15 amino acids. The germline V gene has CDR1 MNHEY and CDR2 SMNVEV (reference sequence). The V segment lost 6 bases and the J segment 3 bases; nucleotides outside the gene matches: 11. The CDR3 here is CASSLLGQGVYEQYF. Written as DNA, the CDR3 is TGTGCCAGCAGCTTACTGGGGCAGGGGGTCTACGAGCAGTACTTC.

V gene TRBV19 combines with J gene TRBJ2-7; maybe TRBD1 (5 bases). The CDR3 runs to 14 residues. The germline V gene has CDR1 LNHDA and CDR2 SQIVND (reference sequence). V was cut by 3 bases and J by 4 bases, with 13 bases left in between. The DNA of the CDR3 is TGTGCCAGTAGTATTCGGGCGACAGATTACGAGCAGTACTTC. Translating it yields CASSIRATDYEQYF.

This clone was observed once. V and J are TRBV13 and TRBJ2-1; 8 bases align to TRBD2. The CDR3 spans 14 residues. Germline V CDR1 and CDR2: PRHDT, FYEKMQ (reference sequence). Unmatched junction bases numbered 7, after V lost 5 bases and J lost 7 bases. Written as DNA, the CDR3 is TGTGCCAGCAGCCGTAGAGGGACTAGAAATGAGCAGTTCTTC. It translates to CASSRRGTRNEQFF.

V and J are TRBV7-2 and TRBJ2-7; D perhaps matches TRBD2 (6 bases). V lost 4 bases and J lost 0, with 10 bases in between. The germline V gene encodes CDR1 SGHTA and CDR2 FQGNSA. The CDR3 is made up of 14 amino acids. The CDR3 sequence: CASSSSVYSYEQYF. The CDR3 DNA is TGTGCCAGCAGCTCTAGCGTGTACTCCTACGAGCAGTACTTC. The variable domain in full, completed from reference TRBV7-2 and TRBJ2-7, reads GAGVSQSPSNKVTEKGKDVELRCDPISGHTALYWYRQSLGQGLEFLIYFQGNSAPDKSGLPSDRFSAERTGGSVSTLTIQRTQQEDSAVYLCASSSSVYSYEQYFGPGTRLTVT.

The rearrangement uses TRBV9 and TRBJ2-5; 7 bases align to TRBD2. This CDR3 region has 15 residues. Germline lookup yields CDR1 SGDLS and CDR2 YYNGEE. V lost 0 bases and J lost 5; bases outside the gene matches: 7. This chain's CDR3 is CASSVVGLVRETQYF. The CDR3 region has the DNA TGTGCCAGCAGCGTAGTAGGACTAGTTAGGGAGACCCAGTACTTC.

The rearrangement joins TRBV29-1 to TRBJ1-2; D is perhaps TRBD1 (6 bases). Germline CDR1 reads SQVTM; CDR2 reads ANQGSEA. CDR3 length: 14 residues. V shed 3 bases and J shed 0 bases, with 11 bases lying between them. The CDR3 nucleotides read TGCAGCGTTGACCGGGACAACGCTAACTATGGCTACACCTTC. Translating it yields CSVDRDNANYGYTF.

V gene TRBV30 combines with J gene TRBJ1-2; weak D call: TRBD1 (6 bases). The CDR3 runs to 14 residues. V was pared by 1 base and J by 0 bases, with 9 bases between. Per germline, CDR1 GTSNPN and CDR2 SVGIG (reference sequence). CDR3 nucleotide sequence: TGTGCCTGGAGTGGGGCAGGGGCTAACTATGGCTACACCTTC. Translated: CAWSGAGANYGYTF.

The gene calls are TRBV4-1 and TRBJ2-1, with 8 bases aligning to TRBD2. CDR1 and CDR2 (germline): MGHRA, YSYEKL. V lost 4 bases, J lost 1 base, and 15 bases stayed unmatched. The length of the CDR3 is 19 residues. CDR3 protein: CASSRLEGSGRGSYNEQFF. The CDR3 nucleotides read TGCGCCAGCAGCCGTCTGGAGGGAAGCGGGAGAGGGTCCTACAATGAGCAGTTCTTC.

This clone appeared a single time. This chain uses TRBV5-4 with TRBJ1-2; no firm D call. The CDR3 consists of 18 residues. Germline CDR1 reads SGHNT; CDR2 reads YYREEE (reference sequence). Trimming stripped 0 bases from V and 8 bases from J, with 26 bases between. CDR3 DNA sequence: TGTGCCAGCAGCTTGGTGTCAGGCCGAACCCTTTTGGAAAGCGGCTACACCTTC. It codes for CASSLVSGRTLLESGYTF.

The V and J genes are TRBV5-1 and TRBJ1-1; a possible D gene is TRBD1 (5 bases). CDR3 length: 15 residues. Germline loops: CDR1 SGHRS, CDR2 YFSETQ. V was trimmed by 0 bases and J by 3 bases, leaving 12 bases between them. The CDR3 loop is CASSLVPGLDTEAFF. DNA of the CDR3: TGCGCCAGCAGCTTGGTTCCGGGACTCGACACTGAAGCTTTCTTT.

This chain connects TRBV19 to TRBJ2-7; TRBD1 is a possible D gene (5 bases). The CDR3 has 14 residues. V lost 11 bases and J 0 bases, leaving 17 bases between the germline ends. CDR1 and CDR2 from the germline V gene are LNHDA and SQIVND (reference sequence). The CDR3 protein is CAYLKGAVSYEQYF. CDR3 sequence (DNA): TGTGCCTACCTTAAAGGGGCAGTCTCCTACGAGCAGTACTTC.

This clone occurred once. The rearrangement joins TRBV7-2 to TRBJ1-2; TRBD1 aligns across 7 bases. Germline assignment: CDR1 SGHTA and CDR2 FQGNSA. Trimming cost V 1 base and J 8 bases; bases outside gene matches: 4. The CDR3 has 13 amino acids. CDR3 sequence reads: CASSLVDRVGYTF. The CDR3 DNA is TGTGCCAGCAGCTTAGTTGACAGGGTAGGCTACACCTTC.

The gene calls are TRBV10-2 and TRBJ1-1; weak D call: TRBD1 (6 bases). V was cut by 5 bases and J by 2 bases, with 9 bases left in between. The CDR3 length is 13 residues. CDR1 and CDR2 (germline): WSHSY, SAAADI. The CDR3 DNA is TGCGCCAGCAGTCTACAGGGCAACACTGAAGCTTTCTTT. Encoded protein: CASSLQGNTEAFF.

The chain links TRBV28 to TRBJ1-5; the match to TRBD1 covers 10 bases. The length of the CDR3 is 15 residues. Germline-derived CDR1 and CDR2 are MDHEN and SYDVKM. J was trimmed by 4 bases and V by 2 bases; bases with no gene match: 2. CDR3 amino acids: CASSLGTGANQPQHF. The DNA for the CDR3 is TGTGCCAGCAGTTTAGGGACAGGGGCAAATCAGCCCCAGCATTTT.

V gene TRBV2 combines with J gene TRBJ1-1; a weak D match, TRBD1 (6 bases). Germline CDR1 SNHLY, CDR2 FYNNEI. Trimming pared 3 bases from V and 0 bases from J, leaving 11 bases between. The CDR3 is 15 amino acids. The CDR3: CASSDLGQMNTEAFF. The CDR3 DNA is TGTGCCAGCAGTGATCTAGGACAGATGAACACTGAAGCTTTCTTT.

The chain combines TRBV13 with TRBJ2-7, with 12 bases aligning to TRBD2. This CDR3 spans 16 amino acids. V lost 4 bases to trimming and J lost 2 bases; unmatched junction nucleotides: 6. The germline CDR1 and CDR2 sequences are PRHDT and FYEKMQ (reference sequence). CDR3 in DNA: TGTGCCAGCAGCTGGGACCGGACTAGCGGGGCCTACGAGCAGTACTTC. Translated: CASSWDRTSGAYEQYF.